These 20 T cell receptor beta chains came from one sample sequenced in a study of cytomegalovirus exposure and HLA in healthy donors. Primers included in the PCR were 60 Vbeta and 13 Jbeta primers. Profiled with immunoSEQ multiplex PCR; TCRdb holds only in-frame clones, not every one. The repertoire holds approximately 150,000 clones, 75% to 90% seen once, with 2% to 2.5% in the top ten. The sequenced sample consisted of PBMCs. Source of these receptors: a male donor in good health and CMV-seronegative.

The rearrangement uses TRBV6-5 and TRBJ1-6, with TRBD1 matching 8 bases. The V gene's germline CDR1 is MNHEY and CDR2 SVGAGI. The CDR3 has 15 residues. V lost 6 bases and J lost 9; bases outside the gene matches: 10. CDR3 sequence (DNA): TGTGCCAGCAGCCTAAGTCAGGGGGCGAGTTCACCCCTCCACTTT. This translates into CASSLSQGASSPLHF.

The table lists this clone with a few counts. In the same sample, other DNA sequences code for this CDR3. The rearrangement uses TRBV19 and TRBJ1-2; TRBD1 aligns across 8 bases. Germline V gene sequence: CDR1 LNHDA, CDR2 SQIVND (reference sequence). V shed 7 bases, J shed 7 bases, and the junction held 5 bases outside the gene matches. The CDR3 is made up of 12 amino acids. The CDR3 sequence is CASKTGALGYTF. The DNA for the CDR3 is TGTGCCAGTAAGACAGGGGCGCTTGGCTACACCTTC.

Of note for this clone: This specimen includes other DNA sequences encoding the same CDR3. The rearrangement joins TRBV7-9 to TRBJ1-1, with TRBD1 as a possible D gene (5 bases). CDR1 and CDR2 (germline): SEHNR, FQNEAQ (reference sequence). The CDR3 spans 13 residues. V was cut by 2 bases and J by 1 base, with 5 bases left in between. CDR3 coding DNA: TGTGCCAGCAGCTTACAGGGGAACACTGAAGCTTTCTTT. Translated: CASSLQGNTEAFF.

This clone was seen just once. This sample includes further DNA sequences coding for the same CDR3. The CDR3 spells CASSQGGQETQYF. The CDR3 DNA reads TGCGCCAGCAGCCAGGGAGGGCAAGAGACCCAGTACTTC. The J gene is TRBJ2-5, the V gene TRBV4-1; 7 bases map to TRBD2. This CDR3 is built from 13 residues. Germline trimming cut 3 bases from V and 2 bases from J; bases unmatched to any gene: 0. Germline CDR1 and CDR2: MGHRA and YSYEKL.

The chain combines TRBV5-8 with TRBJ2-7, with D possibly TRBD1 on 5 matching bases. The V gene's germline CDR1 is SGHTS and CDR2 YDEGEE. Trimming removed 6 bases from V and 2 bases from J, with 15 bases in between. The length of the CDR3 is 14 residues. CDR3 residues: CASTRFRAAYEQYF. The CDR3 DNA reads as TGTGCCAGCACCCGGTTCAGGGCCGCCTACGAGCAGTACTTC.

The gene calls are TRBV2 and TRBJ1-5; 7 bases map to TRBD1. The CDR3 covers 14 residues. V was clipped by 4 bases and J by 7 bases; unmatched bases: 7. Germline loops: CDR1 SNHLY, CDR2 FYNNEI. DNA for the CDR3: TGTGCCAGCAGTGGAACAGGGGCCGTCCAGCCCCAGCATTTT. It specifies CASSGTGAVQPQHF.

This chain connects TRBV11-2 to TRBJ2-7; D remains unclear. CDR1 and CDR2 (germline): SGHAT, FQNNGV. V was trimmed by 5 bases and J by 0 bases, leaving 17 bases between them. The CDR3 extends over 16 amino acids. The CDR3 DNA is TGTGCCAGCAGCACCCACGTTGGGCTCTACTCCTACGAGCAGTACTTC. It encodes CASSTHVGLYSYEQYF.

The chain uses TRBV7-2 and TRBJ1-6, with D maybe TRBD1 (6 bases). The length of the CDR3 is 15 residues. CDR1 and CDR2 from the germline V gene are SGHTA and FQGNSA. V was trimmed by 2 bases and J by 5 bases, leaving 10 bases between them. CDR3 amino acids: CASSLSGDDNSPLHF. CDR3 nucleotides: TGTGCCAGCAGCTTATCAGGGGACGATAATTCACCCCTCCACTTT.

The chain employs TRBV6-5 and TRBJ1-1, with D tentatively TRBD1 (5 bases). Trimming stripped 5 bases from V and 4 bases from J, with 14 bases between. The germline V gene has CDR1 MNHEY and CDR2 SVGAGI. There are 14 residues in the CDR3. The CDR3 region is CASSENGGFTEAFF. The CDR3 region has the DNA TGTGCCAGCAGTGAAAACGGGGGTTTCACTGAAGCTTTCTTT.

The rearrangement links TRBV27 to TRBJ1-1; 8 bases are shared with TRBD1. This CDR3 has 14 residues. After removal of 6 bases from V and 3 bases from J, the junction contained 6 bases not matched to a gene. Germline V gene data show CDR1 as MNHEY and CDR2 as SMNVEV (reference sequence). CDR3 sequence: CASSPRGPDTEAFF. The DNA for the CDR3 is TGTGCCAGCAGCCCCAGGGGGCCCGACACTGAAGCTTTCTTT.

J is TRBJ2-1 and V is TRBV7-6; TRBD1 matches at 10 bases. Unmatched junction bases numbered 4, after V lost 5 bases and J lost 6 bases. Germline CDR1 is SGHVS and CDR2 is FNYEAQ. The CDR3 sequence is 14 residues long. CDR3 DNA: TGTGCCAGCAGCGGCCGGACAGGGGGCAATGAGCAGTTCTTC. As protein: CASSGRTGGNEQFF.

V and J are TRBV5-1 and TRBJ1-3; possibly TRBD1 for D (6 bases). V lost 2 bases and J 11 bases, leaving 14 bases between the germline ends. The V gene's germline CDR1 is SGHRS and CDR2 YFSETQ. CDR3 length equals 13 residues. The CDR3 DNA sequence: TGCGCCAGCAGCTTCGGGGACAACAAAGCCATATATTTT. Its protein product is CASSFGDNKAIYF.

This rearrangement joins TRBV5-6 to TRBJ2-3, with 9 bases lining up with TRBD1. Looked up from germline, CDR1 is SGHDT and CDR2 is YYEEEE. This CDR3 has 17 amino acids. V was clipped by 4 bases and J by 5 bases; unmatched bases: 14. The CDR3 loop reads CASSHSGTGIFRDTQYF. In DNA form, the CDR3 reads TGTGCCAGCAGCCACTCCGGGACAGGGATTTTTAGAGATACGCAGTATTTT.

The chain employs TRBV5-4 and TRBJ2-2; 8 nucleotides align to TRBD2. Germline V gene lookup returns CDR1 SGHNT and CDR2 YYREEE (reference sequence). This CDR3 is 16 amino acids long. V lost 4 bases and J lost 1; bases outside the gene matches: 6. In DNA form, the CDR3 reads TGTGCCAGCAGCCGGGGGGCGGGGGGGAACACCGGGGAGCTGTTTTTT. Translated: CASSRGAGGNTGELFF.

The V and J genes are TRBV5-4 and TRBJ2-5; D is unclear. The CDR3 loop spans 13 amino acids. V was trimmed by 4 bases and J by 4 bases, leaving 11 bases between them. Germline CDR1 is SGHNT and CDR2 is YYREEE (reference sequence). The CDR3 loop is CASSRAGRETQYF. The CDR3 DNA follows: TGTGCCAGCAGCCGCGCAGGTAGAGAGACCCAGTACTTC.

V is TRBV10-3 and J is TRBJ1-6; TRBD1 matches at 7 bases. Germline assignment: CDR1 ENHRY and CDR2 SYGVKD. This CDR3 region has 14 residues. After removal of 5 bases from V and 7 bases from J, the junction contained 5 bases not matched to a gene. DNA for the CDR3: TGTGCCATCAGTTCCGGGACAGTGAATTCACCCCTCCACTTT. Its translation: CAISSGTVNSPLHF.

This chain connects TRBV7-2 to TRBJ1-1, with TRBD1 as a possible D gene (5 bases). The CDR3 consists of 18 residues. V shed 6 bases and J shed 1 base, with 24 bases lying between them. The germline V gene has CDR1 SGHTA and CDR2 FQGNSA. The CDR3 region has the DNA TGTGCCAGCAGTTCGACTCAGTGGGGCAGGTCATGGAACACTGAAGCTTTCTTT. Translated: CASSSTQWGRSWNTEAFF.

The chain has TRBV10-2 and TRBJ2-1, with 12 bases lining up with TRBD2. Per germline, CDR1 WSHSY and CDR2 SAAADI. The CDR3 loop spans 17 amino acids. V lost 3 bases and J lost 4; bases outside the gene matches: 7. As DNA, the CDR3 is TGCGCCAGCAGTGAAATTCCGACTAGCGGGGGATACAATGAGCAGTTCTTC. Translated, it gives CASSEIPTSGGYNEQFF.

The chain uses TRBV5-8 and TRBJ2-1; the match to TRBD2 covers 12 bases. The trim removed 3 bases at V and 1 base at J, leaving 2 bases unmatched. Per germline, CDR1 SGHTS and CDR2 YDEGEE. This CDR3 has 16 amino acids. CDR3 sequence: CASSSGLAGSYNEQFF. The DNA for the CDR3 is TGTGCCAGCAGCTCCGGACTAGCGGGATCCTACAATGAGCAGTTCTTC.

This chain joins TRBV5-1 and TRBJ2-1; unclear D gene. The CDR3 has 13 residues. Looked up from germline, CDR1 is SGHRS and CDR2 is YFSETQ. V dropped 1 base and J dropped 5 bases, with 7 bases sitting between them. The CDR3 coding sequence is TGCGCCAGCAGCTTGCAGTCCAACAATGAGCAGTTCTTC. Residues: CASSLQSNNEQFF.